The text below deals with one TCR beta chain. This clone was recorded a few times. No antigen is known for it. No qualities accompany the bases; no much larger clone lies one base away. The library was built by means of the immunoSEQ multiplex PCR assay. A mixture of 60 forward primers for TCR Vbeta segments and 13 reverse primers for TCR Jbeta segments was used in the multiplex PCR. The CDR3 region of rearranged TCR beta genes was amplified from genomic DNA with a multiplex PCR assay. The amplified TCR beta libraries were sequenced on the Illumina HiSeq System as 87-base-pair reads. Under the source paper's analysis protocol: In a later analysis, some 80 million unique TCR beta chains were counted across the 666 repertoires, and roughly 11 million of these chains were shared by at least two donors. To remove PCR and sequencing errors, raw reads were error-corrected and collapsed into unique sequences using a nearest-neighbor algorithm that merged closely related sequences. Alignment of CDR3 sequences to IMGT reference sequences was used to assign V, D and J gene segments. Each retained sequence needed at least a six-nucleotide match to both a V gene segment and a J gene segment. Rearrangements were called productive when the CDR3 lacked stop codons and stayed in frame with V and J; all others were non-productive. CDR3 was defined according to IMGT convention as the region running from the second conserved V-encoded cysteine to the conserved J-encoded phenylalanine. Sequences without an unambiguous match to a single V gene segment were excluded from the earlier analysis of about 630 of the donors. In an earlier analysis of several hundred of the donors, V segments were called functional above 56.7% productive rearrangements and were called segregating when the between-donor standard deviation exceeded 5%. A statistical classification framework was built for diagnosing cytomegalovirus status from the catalog of TCR beta chain sequences. V and J gene assignment, in a later analysis, came from comparing TCR nucleotide sequences with IMGT/GENE-DB human TR gene sequences. The TCRdist pipeline was used in a later analysis to assign CDR3 sequences and most-parsimonious VDJ recombination scenarios. In a later analysis, every TCR beta chain was defined by the combination of its CDR3 amino acid sequence and its V-gene family, and reads without a unique V-gene family were dropped. To address suspected cross-contamination and a sequencing artifact, a later analysis removed several hundred highly shared, low-generation-probability nucleotide sequences. In a later analysis, a clonal expansion index for each public chain was calculated from normalized within-repertoire ranks of inferred template counts. Generation probabilities in a later analysis came from a VDJ recombination model fitted to out-of-frame rearrangements, and those results were checked against IGoR. In a later analysis, hypergeometric tests were used to score TCR-TCR, TCR-HLA and TCR-CMV co-occurrence, with a repertoire-size bias correction applied to TCR pairs. False discovery rates were estimated in a later analysis by permuting HLA or CMV assignments 20 times. In a later analysis, co-occurring TCRs were grouped using DBSCAN, with TCRdist sequence similarity added in when clustering inside HLA-allele-positive subsets. For co-occurrence clustering, repertoires with fewer than 30,000 or more than 120,000 public chains were excluded, along with four to six repertoires with anomalous nucleotide sharing. Held by TCRdb, this immuneACCESS table contains in-frame sequences only and omits some clones. Under half of the omission traces to an unresolved V gene where checked; the cause of the rest is unknown. V and J calls and clone size are those listed in that table; D and trimming were worked out from the DNA. The sample table holds about 160,000 clones, of which around 72% were seen once. Around 7% of the sample comes from the top ten.

The record originates from a study of cytomegalovirus exposure and HLA in healthy donors (dated by TCRdb to 2015 to 2018). Concerning the study at large: According to an earlier analysis of 550 to 700 of the donors, about 180 million T cells yielded 117 million unique TCR beta sequences and roughly 280 Gb of sequence data. Roughly 300 gigabases of sequencing data and 91 million or so unique TCR sequences made up an early release that covered around 640 HLA-typed donors. The genetic ancestry cluster associated with self-reported Caucasian donors included 81% of the approximately 430 genotyped donors. The study was designed to test whether signatures of past pathogen exposure could be identified by cataloging public T cell receptors. Using immunosequencing, the study profiled T cell repertoires from 550 to 750 subjects and related those repertoires to cytomegalovirus serostatus. Along with the roughly 670-subject first cohort, a separate validation cohort of over a hundred different subjects was used. To predict cytomegalovirus infection status, the study combined high-throughput TCR immunosequencing, statistical association of individual TCRs with disease status, and machine learning. A later analysis re-examined previously published TCR beta repertoires from about 670 donors and added high-resolution HLA genotyping to investigate patterns of TCR occurrence. Rather than drawing on any new phenotypic data, the later analysis identified candidate immune exposures from TCR beta sequences and the way those sequences occurred across donors. An earlier analysis of about 600 of the donors used high-throughput TCR beta sequencing to judge whether each TCR beta V gene segment behaved as functional or pseudogenic. Donor age, sex, ethnicity and CMV serostatus were compiled together with the repertoire data. A later genetic analysis took genome-wide SNP genotypes for about three fifths of the 666 donors and used that subset as a discovery cohort. All discovery cohort repertoires had been generated on a single sequencing platform. Both class I and class II loci were covered by HLA typing, at four-digit resolution. The number of typed donors differed by locus: about 620-630 for A, B, C, DRB1 and DQB1; approximately 520 for DQA1; 606 for DPA1; and some 450 for DPB1. A few DR-DQ haplotypes were treated as single units for association and clustering because of strong linkage in the cohort. Among 350 to 400 genotyped donors of the cohort, an average of around 240,000 unique TCR beta nucleotide sequences were sequenced per donor, 15% to 20% of them non-productive.

Results the study describes overall, beyond this receptor: The sequencing pipeline was judged likely to have produced a cluster of highly shared sequence variants as a technical artifact. A later analysis associated some 17,000 TCR beta sequences with specific HLA alleles at a false discovery rate of 0.05. While some public TCRs were present in many individuals, most TCR sequences turned up only very rarely across donors. Because the 87-base-pair reads could not distinguish some IMGT-functional V segments, including TRBV6-2 and TRBV6-3, those segments were excluded. A further reported finding was that TCR beta sequences accurately predicted the HLA-A and HLA-B alleles for most subjects in the first cohort. When HLA alleles, especially DR and DQ, strongly co-occurred, TCR associations were difficult to assign to individual alleles. The study listed approximately 150 TCR beta chains as associated with cytomegalovirus. The presence/absence analyses assumed that sequencing depth was roughly uniform across donors, and that assumption may not be true. Several of the top co-occurrence clusters appeared to be linked to parvovirus B19, influenza, CMV and Epstein-Barr virus, according to a later analysis. In a later analysis, most CMV-associated TCR beta chains were found to appear HLA-restricted, with HLA associations seemingly driven largely by CMV exposure. Three of the identified cytomegalovirus-associated TCR beta chains were confirmed in vitro to be specific for cytomegalovirus antigens. Linkage disequilibrium might explain the correlated functional status among segregating V segments, but an unknown experimental factor could not be ruled out. According to a later genetic analysis, donors in an Asian-associated ancestry cluster had fewer N-insertions in productive TCRs than the approximately 650-donor mean. In an earlier analysis of a few hundred of the donors, most TCR beta V segments were observed in productive rearrangements about 87% or about 30% of the time, broadly matching IMGT annotations. The authors suggested that the approach could potentially be generalized to other disease states and immunological phenotypes. In a later analysis, the rate of TCR association differed among HLA loci, with DRB1 alleles having the most associated TCRs and HLA-C alleles having the fewest. Cytomegalovirus status was reported to be diagnosed by the classifier with high specificity and sensitivity in both the original and validation cohorts. For the cohort, immune exposure information was limited to CMV serostatus. In this cohort, only TCR beta chains were sequenced, and detectable features were limited by the absence of alpha or paired-chain data. In a later analysis, HLA-associated TCR beta chains were found to be more clonally expanded and to have lower generation probabilities than equally common non-associated chains. Because some donors lacked HLA typing at each locus, the association tests relied only on the typed subset. The earlier analysis of about 600 of the donors excluded some 16 rarely observed V segments, including chromosome 9 orphons, because counts were too low. V-gene and J-gene trimming of TCR beta chains was associated with a missense DCLRE1C variant in a later genetic analysis, and the association was replicated in an independent cohort.

The cohort consisted of some 730 healthy bone marrow donors. Cohort members were all nominally healthy when sampled, although unrecorded immune exposures were likely present. The donor tested CMV seropositive and was one of the 289 seropositive cohort members. Each donor provided a peripheral blood sample, and peripheral blood mononuclear cells were used for TCR beta sequencing. Genomic DNA was extracted from the blood cell samples with the Qiagen DNeasy Blood Extraction Kit. Reading from cysteine to phenylalanine, the CDR3 counts 16 amino acids. Only the CDR3 DNA stays, 48 bases, in frame from base 1. The germline V gene gives CDR1 as LGHNA and CDR2 as YSLEER. V is clipped by 0 bases and J by 1 base, and the sequence between their germline boundaries is 10 bases long.

The TCR originated in a man between 35 and 55 years old in good health and CMV-seropositive. This chain joins TRBV4-3 to TRBJ2-1; the best D guess is TRBD2, with 6 bases matching. Material: PBMCs. The encoded CDR3 is CASSQDRRGSYNEQFF. In nucleotides, the sequence is TGCGCCAGCAGCCAAGATCGGCGGGGATCCTACAATGAGCAGTTCTTC.